This entry lists 29 T cell receptor beta chains sequenced from one sample in a study of cytomegalovirus exposure and HLA in healthy donors. PCR was performed using 60 Vbeta and 13 Jbeta primers. Measured with immunoSEQ multiplex PCR; TCRdb has only the in-frame clones, and not every one. This table lists tens of thousands of clones. Sequencing used PBMCs. The source of these receptors is a woman aged 55-70 years in good health and CMV-seronegative.

J is TRBJ2-7 and V is TRBV10-3; weak D call: TRBD2 (5 bases). The CDR3 totals 14 residues. Deletions cut 4 bases from V and 4 bases from J, with 14 bases between. The germline V gene has CDR1 ENHRY and CDR2 SYGVKD. The CDR3: CAISVDGMAYEQYF. CDR3 in DNA: TGTGCCATCAGTGTAGACGGGATGGCATACGAGCAGTACTTC.

For the CDR3, the DNA is TGTGCCAGCAGCCCGGACAGGGGCTCCTACAATGAGCAGTTCTTC. Its translation: CASSPDRGSYNEQFF. V usage is TRBV7-3 and J usage is TRBJ2-1, with 9 bases that match TRBD1. CDR3 size: 15 residues. Germline values: CDR1 SGHTA, CDR2 FQGTGA. V shed 5 bases, J shed 0 bases, and the junction held 2 bases outside the gene matches.

The V and J genes are TRBV7-3 and TRBJ2-3; 10 bases map to TRBD2. The CDR3 is 17 residues long. Germline CDR1 SGHTA, CDR2 FQGTGA. The trim removed 5 bases at V and 1 base at J, leaving 9 bases unmatched. CDR3 loop: CASSKGAAGGGTDTQYF. In DNA, the CDR3 is TGTGCCAGCAGCAAAGGAGCAGCGGGAGGGGGCACAGATACGCAGTATTTT.

This chain uses TRBV4-1 with TRBJ2-7; D might be TRBD2 (6 bases). Germline V CDR1 and CDR2: MGHRA, YSYEKL. This CDR3 region has 13 residues. V dropped 4 bases and J dropped 4 bases, with 11 bases sitting between them. The CDR3 DNA reads as TGCGCCAGCAGCCCCGGTGGAGGGTACGAGCAGTACTTC. Amino acids: CASSPGGGYEQYF.

CDR3 region: CASSPPGALNTEAFF. CDR3 DNA: TGTGCCAGCTCACCACCGGGGGCGCTGAACACTGAAGCTTTCTTT. The V and J genes are TRBV18 and TRBJ1-1, with a tentative D call TRBD1 (6 bases). There are 15 residues in the CDR3. The V and J ends lost 0 bases and 0 bases respectively, with 8 bases between them. Germline CDR1 reads KGHSH; CDR2 reads LQKENI. The full variable domain, with the rest looked up from reference TRBV18 and TRBJ1-1, is NAGVMQNPRHLVRRRGQEARLRCSPMKGHSHVYWYRQLPEEGLKFMVYLQKENIIDESGMPKERFSAEFPKEGPSILRIQQVVRGDSAAYFCASSPPGALNTEAFFGQGTRLTVV.

The chain couples TRBV7-2 to TRBJ2-3; 7 positions match TRBD2. The germline V gene has CDR1 SGHTA and CDR2 FQGNSA. This CDR3 is built from 18 residues. Trimming cost V 2 bases and J 2 bases; bases outside gene matches: 13. CDR3 nucleotides: TGTGCCAGCAGCTTAAATCCACCGACCGGGACTACCACAGATACGCAGTATTTT. It is translated as CASSLNPPTGTTTDTQYF.

This rearrangement joins TRBV5-1 to TRBJ2-7; 7 bases agree with TRBD1. The V and J ends lost 0 bases and 3 bases, in that order; junction bases with no gene match: 3. This CDR3 contains 14 residues. Germline values: CDR1 SGHRS, CDR2 YFSETQ. The CDR3 loop is CASSLGTGYYEQYF. For the CDR3, the DNA is TGCGCCAGCAGCTTGGGGACAGGTTACTACGAGCAGTACTTC.

The chain combines TRBV2 with TRBJ2-7, with 10 nucleotides matching TRBD1. The CDR3 loop spans 15 amino acids. CDR1 and CDR2 from the germline V gene are SNHLY and FYNNEI. Unmatched junction bases numbered 7, after V lost 6 bases and J lost 2 bases. The CDR3 here is CASRTGGAAAYEQYF. CDR3 in DNA: TGTGCCAGCAGGACAGGGGGCGCAGCGGCCTACGAGCAGTACTTC.

This sequence joins TRBV28 and TRBJ1-1; 12 bases map to TRBD1. V gave up 4 bases and J gave up 6 bases; unmatched junction bases: 9. The CDR3 totals 16 residues. CDR1 is MDHEN and CDR2 is SYDVKM in the germline V gene. The CDR3 sequence: CASSSPGQGAEAEAFF. The CDR3, as DNA: TGTGCCAGCAGTTCGCCGGGACAGGGGGCCGAGGCTGAAGCTTTCTTT. The entire variable domain, with the rest obtained from reference TRBV28 and TRBJ1-1, is as follows: DVKVTQSSRYLVKRTGEKVFLECVQDMDHENMFWYRQDPGLGLRLIYFSYDVKMKEKGDIPEGYSVSREKKERFSLILESASTNQTSMYLCASSSPGQGAEAEAFFGQGTRLTVV.

This chain uses TRBV5-3 with TRBJ2-3; tentative D call: TRBD2 (5 bases). TRBV5-3 is designated an ORF whose function remains uncertain. Trimming stripped 0 bases from V and 4 bases from J, with 12 bases between. The CDR3 has 15 residues. This CDR3 is CARSLGTAQADTQYF. The CDR3 coding sequence is TGTGCCAGAAGCTTGGGGACTGCGCAGGCAGATACGCAGTATTTT.

The chain couples TRBV15 to TRBJ2-3; tentatively, D is TRBD1 (6 bases). CDR3 size: 15 residues. CDR1 and CDR2 (germline): LNHNV, YYDKDF (reference sequence). Trimming pared 5 bases from V and 2 bases from J, leaving 14 bases between. The DNA for the CDR3 is TGTGCCACCAGCCTCTTGACAGGCATCACAGATACGCAGTATTTT. As protein: CATSLLTGITDTQYF.

The chain couples TRBV29-1 to TRBJ1-2, with TRBD1 matching over 8 bases. CDR1 and CDR2 from the germline V gene are SQVTM and ANQGSEA. This CDR3 has 16 amino acids. V shed 4 bases, J shed 1 base, and the junction held 11 bases outside the gene matches. CDR3 sequence: CSVAGQGFEINYGYTF. The CDR3 coding sequence is TGCAGCGTTGCAGGACAGGGCTTTGAAATTAACTATGGCTACACCTTC.

This chain uses TRBV4-2 with TRBJ2-1, with D possibly matching TRBD2 (5 bases). The CDR3 totals 17 residues. The germline V gene encodes CDR1 LGHNA and CDR2 YNFKEQ. The ends were cut back, 0 bases at V and 6 bases at J, with 18 bases in the middle. CDR3 bases: TGTGCCAGCAGCCAAGAGTCCCTTGCAGCGGAGTTCAATGAGCAGTTCTTC. Encoded protein: CASSQESLAAEFNEQFF.

The V and J genes are TRBV29-1 and TRBJ2-5, with TRBD2 identical over 14 bases. The J call may be mistaken, given a closer DNA end match to TRBJ2-7. In germline, CDR1 is SQVTM, CDR2 ANQGSEA. This CDR3 comprises 16 residues. The CDR3 is CSVRTSGRSGFSEQYF. The CDR3 DNA follows: TGCAGCGTACGGACTAGCGGGAGGTCTGGTTTTTCCGAGCAGTACTTC.

The rearrangement links TRBV28 to TRBJ1-1; 7 nucleotides match TRBD1. Germline loops: CDR1 MDHEN, CDR2 SYDVKM. The CDR3 is 18 residues long. The V segment lost 3 bases and the J segment 4 bases; nucleotides outside the gene matches: 17. The CDR3 protein is CASSFSLQGTSIGTEAFF. In nucleotides, the CDR3 is TGTGCCAGCAGTTTTAGCCTACAGGGGACAAGTATTGGCACTGAAGCTTTCTTT.

DNA for the CDR3: TGTGCCAGCAGTAGGGACTTGGGGTCTGGAAACACCATATATTTT. It translates to CASSRDLGSGNTIYF. V is TRBV27 and J is TRBJ1-3, with a tentative D call TRBD1 (5 bases). This CDR3 is built from 15 residues. V was cut by 5 bases and J by 1 base, with 12 bases left in between. The V gene's germline CDR1 is MNHEY and CDR2 SMNVEV (reference sequence).

The chain recombines TRBV19 with TRBJ2-5, with TRBD2 identical over 9 bases. The length of the CDR3 is 17 residues. With V trimmed by 3 bases and J by 7 bases, 15 bases remained unmatched. CDR1 LNHDA and CDR2 SQIVND come from the germline V gene (reference sequence). The CDR3 sequence is CASSMHGTSRGRGTQYF. CDR3 coding DNA: TGTGCCAGTAGTATGCACGGGACTAGCAGGGGCCGTGGGACCCAGTACTTC.

The chain has TRBV19 and TRBJ2-3, with D perhaps matching TRBD2 (6 bases). Germline V gene lookup returns CDR1 LNHDA and CDR2 SQIVND (reference sequence). The CDR3 consists of 12 residues. The germline V and J ends were trimmed by 3 bases and 11 bases, with 12 bases remaining between them. CDR3 nucleotides: TGTGCCAGTAGTATTGTGGCGGGACTGCAGTATTTT. As protein: CASSIVAGLQYF.

In DNA, the CDR3 is TGTGCCAGCTCACCAGGGGGGGATGGCTACACCTTC. It yields the protein CASSPGGDGYTF. V gene TRBV18 combines with J gene TRBJ1-2; the D gene is possibly TRBD1 (5 bases). CDR3 length: 12 amino acids. The V end lost 2 bases, the J end lost 6 bases, and 7 bases lay between the germline ends. Germline values: CDR1 KGHSH, CDR2 LQKENI.

The chain carries TRBV29-1 and TRBJ2-3; 12 nucleotides line up with TRBD2. Per germline, CDR1 SQVTM and CDR2 ANQGSEA. The CDR3 is made up of 16 amino acids. J lost 7 bases, V lost 7 bases, and 15 bases had no gene match. The CDR3 region is CSALPPLAGGPHTQYF. Here the CDR3 DNA reads TGCAGCGCCCTTCCCCCTCTAGCGGGAGGGCCGCATACGCAGTATTTT.

This chain joins TRBV19 and TRBJ1-5; D not resolved. V was shortened by 4 bases and J by 4 bases, with 20 bases between the two germline ends. The CDR3 consists of 17 residues. CDR1 and CDR2 (germline): LNHDA, SQIVND (reference sequence). The CDR3 protein is CASSRYYRGNGNQPQHF. The CDR3 DNA reads TGTGCCAGTAGTAGATATTACCGGGGAAACGGTAATCAGCCCCAGCATTTT.

This rearrangement joins TRBV7-2 to TRBJ2-1; 11 nucleotides agree with TRBD2. V lost 5 bases, J lost 7 bases, and 7 bases stayed unmatched. The CDR3 spans 15 residues. Germline V gene data show CDR1 as SGHTA and CDR2 as FQGNSA. CDR3 sequence reads: CASSPLAGVGNEQFF. The CDR3 coding sequence is TGTGCCAGCAGCCCACTAGCGGGAGTGGGGAATGAGCAGTTCTTC.

This chain connects TRBV5-1 to TRBJ2-7, with D maybe TRBD1 (6 bases). Per germline, CDR1 SGHRS and CDR2 YFSETQ. With 0 bases removed from V and 2 bases from J, the gap between germline ends came to 9 bases. The CDR3 has 14 amino acids. CDR3 nucleotides: TGCGCCAGCAGCTTGGCCCGACAGGCCTACGAGCAGTACTTC. Amino acid sequence: CASSLARQAYEQYF.

J is TRBJ2-7 and V is TRBV18, with 16 nucleotides matching TRBD2. The CDR3 spans 19 residues. The germline V gene encodes CDR1 KGHSH and CDR2 LQKENI. The V segment lost 3 bases and the J segment 0 bases; nucleotides outside the gene matches: 8. The CDR3 protein is CASSPNPGTSGRASYEQYF. The CDR3 DNA sequence: TGTGCCAGCTCACCGAACCCCGGGACTAGCGGGAGGGCCTCCTACGAGCAGTACTTC.

The rearrangement joins TRBV7-6 to TRBJ2-1; tentatively, D is TRBD2 (5 bases). Trimming removed 0 bases at V and 9 bases at J, with 15 bases between. CDR1 and CDR2 (germline): SGHVS, FNYEAQ. The CDR3 runs 15 residues. The CDR3, as DNA: TGTGCCAGCAGCTTAGCGTCTCTAGAGGGTAGTGAGCAGTTCTTC. Residues: CASSLASLEGSEQFF. The whole variable domain, remainder taken from reference TRBV7-6 and TRBJ2-1, is GAGVSQSPRYKVTKRGQDVALRCDPISGHVSLYWYRQALGQGPEFLTYFNYEAQQDKSGLPNDRFSAERPEGSISTLTIQRTEQRDSAMYRCASSLASLEGSEQFFGPGTRLTVL.

The gene calls are TRBV11-3 and TRBJ2-1; D uncertain. Trimming removed 1 base from V and 6 bases from J, with 4 bases in between. Germline assignment: CDR1 SGHNT and CDR2 YENEEA. CDR3 size: 12 residues. CDR3 region: CASSLGANEQFF. The DNA of the CDR3 is TGTGCCAGCAGCTTAGGGGCCAATGAGCAGTTCTTC.

The V and J genes are TRBV18 and TRBJ1-2, with TRBD1 identical over 8 bases. J gave up 4 bases and V 6 bases, and 10 bases lay outside the gene matches. CDR3 length: 15 residues. CDR1 KGHSH and CDR2 LQKENI come from the germline V gene. This CDR3 is CASSPGTGPSYGYTF. The CDR3 nucleotides are TGTGCCAGCTCGCCCGGGACAGGACCCTCCTATGGCTACACCTTC.

The V call is TRBV18, the J call TRBJ1-1; tentative D call: TRBD1 (6 bases). The ends were cut back, 3 bases at V and 5 bases at J, with 10 bases in the middle. The CDR3 is 13 residues long. Germline V gene lookup returns CDR1 KGHSH and CDR2 LQKENI. The CDR3 is CASSPDRQTEAFF. The CDR3 coding sequence is TGTGCCAGCTCACCCGACAGGCAAACTGAAGCTTTCTTT. Filled out from reference TRBV18 and TRBJ1-1, the complete variable domain reads NAGVMQNPRHLVRRRGQEARLRCSPMKGHSHVYWYRQLPEEGLKFMVYLQKENIIDESGMPKERFSAEFPKEGPSILRIQQVVRGDSAAYFCASSPDRQTEAFFGQGTRLTVV.

This rearrangement joins TRBV4-1 to TRBJ2-1, with 9 bases aligning to TRBD1. Looked up from germline, CDR1 is MGHRA and CDR2 is YSYEKL. V was pared by 4 bases and J by 3 bases, with 4 bases of the junction left unmatched. This CDR3 contains 15 residues. The CDR3 protein is CASSPGQGFYNEQFF. The CDR3 coding sequence is TGCGCCAGCAGCCCCGGACAGGGGTTCTACAATGAGCAGTTCTTC.